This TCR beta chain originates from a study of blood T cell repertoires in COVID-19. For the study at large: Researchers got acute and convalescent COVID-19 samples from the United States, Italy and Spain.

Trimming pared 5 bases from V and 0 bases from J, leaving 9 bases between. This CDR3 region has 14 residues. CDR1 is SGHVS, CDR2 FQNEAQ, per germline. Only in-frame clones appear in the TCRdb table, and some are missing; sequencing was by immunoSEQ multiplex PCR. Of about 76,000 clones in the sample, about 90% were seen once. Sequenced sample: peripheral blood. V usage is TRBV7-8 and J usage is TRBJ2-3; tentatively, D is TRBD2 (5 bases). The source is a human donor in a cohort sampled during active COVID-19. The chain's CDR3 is CASSPGLSTDTQYF. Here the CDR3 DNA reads TGTGCCAGCAGCCCCGGACTTAGCACAGATACGCAGTATTTT.